The 5 T cell receptor beta chains below come from one sample, sequenced in a study of T cell changes during pregnancy in multiple sclerosis. Data came from immunoSEQ multiplex PCR; TCRdb stores just in-frame clones and leaves some out. The top ten hold 0.39% of the sample, which has approximately 46,000 clones, around 90% seen once. The sample here was CD4+ T cells from peripheral blood mononuclear cells, taken after pregnancy. The source is a female donor with multiple sclerosis, enrolled in a pregnancy study.

The chain recombines TRBV7-8 with TRBJ1-3, with 8 bases matching TRBD1. Trimming removed 5 bases from V and 4 bases from J; junction bases left unmatched: 7. CDR3 size: 15 residues. The germline V gene has CDR1 SGHVS and CDR2 FQNEAQ. Written as DNA, the CDR3 is TGTGCCAGCAGCCGAACAGGGGGACCGGGAAACACCATATATTTT. It translates to CASSRTGGPGNTIYF.

The chain combines TRBV7-2 with TRBJ1-2; the match to TRBD1 covers 8 bases. Germline-derived CDR1 and CDR2 are SGHTA and FQGNSA. Trimming removed 1 base from V and 2 bases from J; junction bases left unmatched: 6. The CDR3 extends over 16 amino acids. The CDR3 coding sequence is TGTGCCAGCAGCTTAGACAGGGGGATTTTGAACTATGGCTACACCTTC. It codes for CASSLDRGILNYGYTF.

The genes are TRBV5-4 and TRBJ1-1; 10 bases line up with TRBD1. V was clipped by 4 bases and J by 3 bases; unmatched bases: 6. Germline-derived CDR1 and CDR2 are SGHNT and YYREEE (reference sequence). This CDR3 region has 15 residues. The CDR3 spells CASSLGQGLDTEAFF. CDR3 bases: TGTGCCAGCAGCCTGGGACAGGGGTTGGACACTGAAGCTTTCTTT. Based on the CDR3 plus reference TRBV5-4 and TRBJ1-1, the full variable domain is ETGVTQSPTHLIKTRGQQVTLRCSSQSGHNTVSWYQQALGQGPQFIFQYYREEENGRGNFPPRFSGLQFPNYSSELNVNALELDDSALYLCASSLGQGLDTEAFFGQGTRLTVV.

The V gene is TRBV6-6, the J gene TRBJ2-3; D ambiguous. The CDR3 consists of 12 residues. Germline assignment: CDR1 MNHNY and CDR2 SVGAGI (reference sequence). V was trimmed by 4 bases and J by 4 bases, leaving 6 bases between them. The CDR3 reads CASSSRPDTQYF. The CDR3 region has the DNA TGTGCCAGCAGTTCGCGTCCAGATACGCAGTATTTT.

The genes are TRBV5-6 and TRBJ2-1, with D possibly matching TRBD1 (6 bases). Germline loops: CDR1 SGHDT, CDR2 YYEEEE. The CDR3 sequence is 15 residues long. Trimming took off 8 bases at V and 9 bases at J, with 24 bases between the two ends. For the CDR3, the DNA is TGTGCCAGACTTCCCAAGACAGGACGCCAAGGTGAGCAGTTCTTC. This translates into CARLPKTGRQGEQFF.